Sequencing of this T cell receptor beta chain was carried out in a study of long-term antiretroviral therapy in people with HIV. Study-wide results and caveats: Dominance of pre-ART expanded clones persisted, fluctuating and often declining after ART.

V lost 0 bases and J lost 6, with 8 bases in between. The CDR3 has 13 residues. Looked up from germline, CDR1 is MNHEY and CDR2 is SVGAGI. Sampling of each donor yielded at least one pre-ART PBMC sample and at least two post-ART PBMC samples. Only United States sites treated participants with HIV. At survey level, the immunoSEQ assay was run in its v3.0 version. Sequencing of each sample targeted about 40,000-50,000 T-cell genomes. Some clones are missing from TCRdb's copy, which holds only in-frame ones; the method was immunoSEQ multiplex PCR. The sample has fewer than 40,000 clones; less than 98% are singletons. As to this clone: Its antigen is still unknown.

The genes are TRBV6-5 and TRBJ1-1; D gene uncertain. The sequencing used unsorted PBMCs, collected 6.9 years after starting antiretroviral therapy. This receptor was taken from a man aged 25-45 years with HIV. The CDR3 DNA reads TGTGCCAGCAGTTACTCGAGTGGGGCTGAAGCTTTCTTT. Amino acid sequence: CASSYSSGAEAFF.